The source of this T cell receptor (beta chain) is a study of vaccination effects on CD4 cells after COVID-19 (dated by TCRdb to 2022 to 2024). Study-level background: Post-vaccine samples across the study were collected a median of 72 days after the second dose, with a range of 14 to 241. The Oncomine TCR Beta short-read assay on an Illumina iSeq 100 was used to sequence cultures from other donors in the study. The full study included roughly 11 COVID-19 convalescent patients and a few SARS-CoV-2-naive healthy vaccine recipients. SARS-CoV-2 spike-specific CD4+ TCR repertoires were compared before and after mRNA vaccination in COVID-19 convalescent patients and in infection-naive vaccine recipients.

In the ViraFEST assay, PBMC were stimulated with viral peptide pools, and TCR sequencing was then used to find antigen-specific CD4+ T cell clonotypes based on their expansion. After around eleven days of culture, CD4+ T cells were isolated with the EasySep CD4+ T cell isolation kit. Participants received two doses of either the BNT162b2 or the mRNA-1273 mRNA SARS-CoV-2 vaccine. None of the healthy vaccine recipients had a prior SARS-CoV-2 infection, which was confirmed by nucleocapsid antibody tests that came back negative both before and after vaccination. About 2.2 million PBMC per well were cultured in IMDM with approximately 5% human AB serum, 9 to 10 IU/ml IL-2 and gentamicin, plus 10 ug/ml peptides. Half of the culture medium was replaced with fresh IL-2-containing medium on days 3 and 7. Each peptide stimulation condition was cultured in triplicate wells unless otherwise noted. PBMC were separated from whole blood using Ficoll-Paque Plus gradient centrifugation and were then either cryopreserved at -140C or used fresh. Overlapping peptide pools spanned the spike proteins of SARS-CoV-2 and the common cold coronaviruses HCoV-NL63, HCoV-OC43 and HCoV-229E. The QIAamp micro DNA kit was used to extract genomic DNA from the cultured CD4+ T cells.

Comment on this clone: Its antigen is currently not known. No quality values exist for individual bases; no much larger clone is one base distant.

Library method: the immunoSEQ multiplex PCR assay. DNA from the CD4+ T cells that had been cultured and isolated underwent TCR beta CDR3 sequencing. On the authors' methods: Non-productive TCR sequences were discarded, and reads were trimmed to the CDR3 region, with only CDR3s of 7 or more amino acids retained. Antigen-specific clonotypes were identified using the MANAFEST web app by comparison of expansion in peptide wells against reference cultures. To count as positive, a clone had to show expansion at FDR<0.05 compared with the reference and with all other wells, an odds ratio above 5, and a frequency above 0.1% in two replicate wells. Cross-reactive clonotypes were defined as significantly expanded in SARS-CoV-2 spike wells and in at least one common cold coronavirus spike condition. CDR3 similarity was assessed by Levenshtein distance using the stringdist R package, and unrooted trees were constructed with ape in R 3.6.1. TCRdb obtained this table from immuneACCESS and retained in-frame rearrangements with V and J assigned. These tables miss some clones; where compared with another copy, unresolved V genes account for less than half of the shortfall, and the remainder is unexplained. D and trimming were read from the DNA, whereas the V and J calls and clone size are those reported in that table. The sample table contains approximately 78,000 clones; only one count was recorded for about 80% of them. Around 1.3% of the sample lies in the top ten.

Overall results and qualifications from the work: The study was limited by a small number of convalescent patients, and early post-infection timepoints were lacking. Both infection-induced and vaccine-induced clones contracted markedly at late post-vaccination timepoints, which is consistent with waning T cell responses. In healthy vaccine recipients, vaccine-induced clones were almost all SARS-CoV-2 mono-reactive, with only 1 of 255 cross-reactive with common cold coronaviruses.

Here the sequenced sample was CD4+ T cells from PBMCs cultured with HCoV-229E spike peptides, taken after COVID-19 vaccination. This specimen's cell subset or site label, per the study, means: HCoV-229E spike overlapping peptide pool stimulation. The source is a human donor who received a COVID-19 vaccine.

The nucleotide sequence is TGTGCCAGCAGCTTAGTTCAGGGTTTGTCTAATGAAAAACTGTTTTTT. Translated, it gives CASSLVQGLSNEKLFF. The chain joins TRBV7-2 to TRBJ1-4, and TRBD1 may be the D gene, going by 5 matching bases. From the cysteine through the phenylalanine, the CDR3 covers 16 amino acids. The CDR3 DNA has 48 bases and is translated from base 1. The junction carries 12 bases between V and J, which are trimmed by 1 base and 3 bases respectively. Per the germline V gene, SGHTA is the CDR1 and FQGNSA is the CDR2.